This TCR beta chain was identified during a study of blood T cell repertoires in COVID-19. This clone has just one count. Germline loops: CDR1 MGHRA, CDR2 YSYEKL. There are 13 residues in the CDR3. V was pared by 1 base and J by 7 bases, with 7 bases between. Sequenced by immunoSEQ multiplex PCR; TCRdb stores in-frame clones only, minus some. The sample shows more than 300,000 clones, about 90% of them seen only once. The TCR originated in a woman in her 30s who had recovered from COVID-19. The rearrangement links TRBV4-1 to TRBJ1-4; D not resolved. The material sequenced was PBMCs or T cells enriched from blood (not recorded which). CDR3: CASSQGSGEKLFF. DNA for the CDR3: TGCGCCAGCAGCCAAGGCTCGGGTGAAAAACTGTTTTTT.